This T cell receptor beta chain was recorded in a study of blood T cell repertoires in COVID-19. Background on the study: PBMCs, B-cell-depleted T cells, or T cells were the source of the cDNA or gDNA that made up the material.

As handled by the study authors: Estimation of nucleated cell counts was performed using reference gene primer amplification. The table came from immunoSEQ multiplex PCR; TCRdb's copy has only in-frame clones and leaves some out. D and trimming come from the DNA, and the V and J calls and clone size come from that table. This sample yields about 240,000 clones, of which about 90% are seen a single time; just over 7% belongs to the top ten. CDR1 MDHEN and CDR2 SYDVKM come from the germline V gene. This CDR3 contains 16 residues. The V and J ends lost 5 bases and 4 bases, in that order; junction bases with no gene match: 12.

The sequencing input was peripheral blood. The chain uses TRBV28 and TRBJ2-3, with TRBD1 matching 7 bases. This TCR was sampled from a man between 60 and 75 years old who had recovered from COVID-19. The CDR3, as DNA: TGTGCCAGCAGTCCTCGACAGGGTCGTGCCCCAGATACGCAGTATTTT. It codes for CASSPRQGRAPDTQYF.